This T cell receptor (beta chain) was recorded in a study of monozygotic twins with inflammatory bowel disease. With the 5' RACE reads reprocessed, TCRdb shows one record per CDR3 protein and no DNA. This sample's table reports approximately 210,000 distinct CDR3 sequences. The CDR3 is 16 residues long. Germline V gene sequence: CDR1 SEHNR, CDR2 FQNEAQ (reference sequence). This sequence originates from a human donor with ulcerative colitis or Crohn's disease, or a healthy co-twin of an affected twin (not recorded which). This chain joins TRBV7-9 and TRBJ2-1; checking the TCRdb D call of TRBD2 is not possible without DNA. Specimen: blood. CDR3 loop: CASSSGTSGRGNEQFF.